Listed here are 14 T cell receptor beta chains from one sample, sequenced in a study of beta chain features in type 1 diabetes. Of the isolated RNA, all was reverse transcribed, and so the sequenced material was expressed TCRB transcripts. Clones were sequenced by immunoSEQ multiplex PCR, and TCRdb holds only the in-frame ones, with some missing. The table lists more than 25,000 clones, about 49% of them singletons. Findings and caveats of the study: A moderate, significant TCRB CDR3 shortening appeared in type 1 diabetes across four CD4+ subsets.

Antigens for these TCRs are unknown. Sequences were obtained from stem cell memory CD4+ T cells from blood. Receptors were obtained from a man in his thirties or forties with type 1 diabetes.

This sequence joins TRBV4-1 and TRBJ2-3; TRBD2 is a possible D gene (6 bases). Trimming stripped 8 bases from V and 3 bases from J, with 15 bases between. CDR1 and CDR2 from the germline V gene are MGHRA and YSYEKL. There are 14 residues in the CDR3. The CDR3 coding sequence is TGCGCCAGCCTGGACTACCGACAGACAGATACGCAGTATTTT. Its protein is CASLDYRQTDTQYF.

The chain uses TRBV29-1 and TRBJ1-1; D gene ambiguous. The V gene lost 7 bases and the J gene lost 3 bases, with 15 bases spanning the gap. The CDR3 is made up of 13 amino acids. The germline CDR1 and CDR2 sequences are SQVTM and ANQGSEA. CDR3 region: CSAGRERDTEAFF. The CDR3 DNA follows: TGCAGCGCCGGGAGGGAGCGGGACACTGAAGCTTTCTTT.

The chain joins TRBV2 to TRBJ2-7, with D tentatively TRBD2 (5 bases). V lost 3 bases, J lost 5 bases, and 14 bases lay in between. This CDR3 is 14 amino acids long. Germline V gene sequence: CDR1 SNHLY, CDR2 FYNNEI. This CDR3 is CASSDRGWPDEQYF. The CDR3 DNA reads as TGTGCCAGCAGTGATCGGGGTTGGCCCGACGAGCAGTACTTC.

The rearrangement links TRBV11-2 to TRBJ2-3; perhaps TRBD2 as D (5 bases). The germline V gene has CDR1 SGHAT and CDR2 FQNNGV. The CDR3 extends over 18 amino acids. The ends were cut back, 2 bases at V and 4 bases at J, with 22 bases in the middle. Here the CDR3 reads CASSLSLGGQSRSDTQYF. The CDR3 bases are TGTGCCAGCAGCTTATCCCTAGGAGGTCAGTCACGATCAGATACGCAGTATTTT.

This clone was counted between two and nine times. The chain has TRBV11-3 and TRBJ2-1, with 7 bases lining up with TRBD2. The junction had 9 bases not matched to a gene; V was cut back by 1 base and J by 3 bases. The germline V gene encodes CDR1 SGHNT and CDR2 YENEEA. CDR3 length equals 17 residues. The CDR3 DNA reads as TGTGCCAGCAGCTTAGGCATTCGGCTAGCGGACTACAATGAGCAGTTCTTC. Its protein product is CASSLGIRLADYNEQFF. The full variable domain, with the rest looked up from reference TRBV11-3 and TRBJ2-1, is EAGVVQSPRYKIIEKKQPVAFWCNPISGHNTLYWYLQNLGQGPELLIRYENEEAVDDSQLPKDRFSAERLKGVDSTLKIQPAELGDSAVYLCASSLGIRLADYNEQFFGPGTRLTVL.

The chain has TRBV5-1 and TRBJ1-1, with a possible D match to TRBD1 (6 bases). Germline V gene data show CDR1 as SGHRS and CDR2 as YFSETQ. This CDR3 spans 16 amino acids. V lost 6 bases and J 0 bases, leaving 18 bases between the germline ends. The CDR3 loop is CASNRTDRTMNTEAFF. CDR3 sequence (DNA): TGCGCCAGCAACCGGACGGACAGAACCATGAACACTGAAGCTTTCTTT. Supplemented by reference TRBV5-1 and TRBJ1-1, the full variable domain reads KAGVTQTPRYLIKTRGQQVTLSCSPISGHRSVSWYQQTPGQGLQFLFEYFSETQRNKGNFPGRFSGRQFSNSRSEMNVSTLELGDSALYLCASNRTDRTMNTEAFFGQGTRLTVV.

In DNA, the CDR3 is TGTGCCAGCAGCTCCGGGTCCATCCTCTCTGGGGCCAACGTCCTGACTTTC. This translates into CASSSGSILSGANVLTF. This chain links TRBV5-4 with TRBJ2-6; no firm D call. Trimming took off 3 bases at V and 0 bases at J, with 13 bases between the two ends. The CDR3 spans 17 residues. Germline V lookup: CDR1 SGHNT, CDR2 YYREEE (reference sequence).

This chain connects TRBV9 to TRBJ2-7; 7 bases line up with TRBD1. The CDR3 is made up of 14 amino acids. Germline assignment: CDR1 SGDLS and CDR2 YYNGEE. Trimming took 3 bases from V and 4 from J; bases not matched to a gene: 7. The DNA of the CDR3 is TGTGCCAGCAGCGCAGGGACAGCCTGGTACGAGCAGTACTTC. This translates into CASSAGTAWYEQYF. The full variable domain, its missing parts supplied by reference TRBV9 and TRBJ2-7, is DSGVTQTPKHLITATGQRVTLRCSPRSGDLSVYWYQQSLDQGLQFLIQYYNGEERAKGNILERFSAQQFPDLHSELNLSSLELGDSALYFCASSAGTAWYEQYFGPGTRLTVT.

V is TRBV25-1 and J is TRBJ1-1; weak D call: TRBD1 (5 bases). Per germline, CDR1 MGHDK and CDR2 SYGVNS. This CDR3 spans 13 amino acids. Trimming shortened V by 8 bases and J by 4 bases, and 14 bases separated the two germline ends. CDR3 sequence (DNA): TGTGCCAGCCTTTACCCGGGGGGCACTGAAGCTTTCTTT. This encodes CASLYPGGTEAFF. The complete variable domain, with remaining parts taken from reference TRBV25-1 and TRBJ1-1, reads EADIYQTPRYLVIGTGKKITLECSQTMGHDKMYWYQQDPGMELHLIHYSYGVNSTEKGDLSSESTVSRIRTEHFPLTLESARPSHTSQYLCASLYPGGTEAFFGQGTRLTVV.

The V and J genes are TRBV4-1 and TRBJ1-1; D remains unclear. Trimming left V 0 bases short and J 13 bases short, with 18 bases between. From germline, CDR1 is MGHRA and CDR2 YSYEKL. This CDR3 spans 14 amino acids. CDR3 protein: CASSQELHRLDGFF. CDR3 coding DNA: TGCGCCAGCAGCCAAGAACTACACCGGTTGGATGGTTTCTTT.

J is TRBJ2-5 and V is TRBV18; 8 positions agree with TRBD1. With 2 bases clipped from V and 5 bases from J, the junction kept 7 bases outside the gene matches. The CDR3 has 15 residues. CDR1 is KGHSH, CDR2 LQKENI, per germline. The CDR3 is CASSPSSGGGETQYF. The CDR3 DNA follows: TGTGCCAGCTCACCATCCTCAGGGGGCGGGGAGACCCAGTACTTC.

This clone was seen a few times. This chain connects TRBV6-1 to TRBJ1-1; the match to TRBD1 covers 9 bases. Germline assignment: CDR1 MNHNS and CDR2 SASEGT. The CDR3 contains 13 residues. With 6 bases clipped from V and 11 bases from J, the junction kept 10 bases outside the gene matches. CDR3 in DNA: TGTGCCAGCAGGAGGACCGGGACAGGGTCGGCTTTCTTT. Its protein product is CASRRTGTGSAFF.

For the CDR3, the DNA is TGTGCCTTGGGGAAAGGGGACAGGGGATGGGAAAAACTGTTTTTT. Amino acid sequence: CALGKGDRGWEKLFF. V gene TRBV30 combines with J gene TRBJ1-4, with 10 bases lining up with TRBD1. CDR3 length: 15 residues. The V and J ends lost 7 bases and 8 bases, in that order; junction bases with no gene match: 13. The germline V gene has CDR1 GTSNPN and CDR2 SVGIG (reference sequence).

This clone was seen more than once but under ten times. The rearrangement joins TRBV29-1 to TRBJ2-1; 11 bases map to TRBD2. The trim removed 5 bases at V and 9 bases at J, leaving 9 bases unmatched. The CDR3 spans 14 residues. Germline CDR1 reads SQVTM; CDR2 reads ANQGSEA. The CDR3 protein is CSVRLAGSFLEQFF. The CDR3 nucleotides read TGCAGCGTTCGACTAGCGGGAAGCTTTCTTGAGCAGTTCTTC.